Listed below are T cell receptor beta chains from one sample, sequenced in a study of beta chain features in type 1 diabetes. The protocol was immunoSEQ multiplex PCR, while the TCRdb copy is restricted to in-frame clones and leaves out a portion. The table lists 250,000 to 300,000 clones, under 8.5% of them singletons, with approximately 0.99% in the top ten. The sequenced material came from central memory CD4+ T cells from blood. Receptors were obtained from a woman aged 18 to 35 in good health. The CDR3 runs from the conserved cysteine through the conserved F or W. The order of the fields is V gene, J gene, clone size, CDR3 protein. Size tells how often a clone was seen (once, few, many) or the class of an expanded clone, and some rows leave it out.

TRBV20-1	TRBJ1-2	-	CSASWRVDYTF
TRBV2	TRBJ1-5	-	CASSELGRGPQHF
TRBV5-1	TRBJ2-5	-	CASSDDGALAQYF
TRBV30	TRBJ1-2	few	CAWGRLNYGYTF
TRBV6-5	TRBJ1-2	few	CASSYSGVDGYTF
TRBV28	TRBJ2-6	many	CASREGSGANVLTF
TRBV2	TRBJ2-3	many	CASRLAADTQYF
TRBV11-1	TRBJ1-2	few	CASSKAGTGLNYGYTF
TRBV2	TRBJ1-1	few	CASSEFLSVPDAFF
TRBV29-1	TRBJ1-4	-	CSVEPLRGREKLFF
TRBV27	TRBJ1-1	few	CASSARYDSAGDTEAFF
TRBV7-2	TRBJ2-3	few	CASSFNKGTDTQYF
TRBV4-3	TRBJ2-3	many	CASSQTSGREGTQYF
TRBV5-1	TRBJ2-5	-	CASSLGQQQETQYF
TRBV5-1	TRBJ1-2	many	CASSFSRDGYTF
TRBV11-2	TRBJ2-6	-	CASTRLSGANVLTF
TRBV5-1	TRBJ2-5	-	CASSFRSAGETQYF
TRBV28	TRBJ1-5	-	CASSLPGTGYQPQHF
TRBV7-9	TRBJ2-7	-	CASSLEPPWSEQYF
TRBV11-3	TRBJ2-5	-	CASSLRPDQETQYF
TRBV7-9	TRBJ2-3	few	CASSLMPSSDTQYF
TRBV11-3	TRBJ2-7	-	CASSLEIAGAAYEQYF
TRBV12-5	TRBJ1-1	few	CASGLEAIGTEAFF
TRBV19	TRBJ2-3	-	CASRRDIRDTQYF
TRBV7-2	TRBJ1-2	few	CASSLGMGGGVRYTF
TRBV28	TRBJ1-1	few	CASSGQGPLNTEAFF
TRBV29-1	TRBJ2-1	many	CSVLYEQFF
TRBV2	TRBJ1-6	few	CASSAELNSPLHF
TRBV5-4	TRBJ2-6	-	CASSLAAGPAGANVLTF
TRBV6-5	TRBJ2-3	-	CASSYSLAGGTDTQYF
TRBV28	TRBJ1-2	few	CATREGNYGYTF
TRBV19	TRBJ2-1	few	CASSRGTGGGPLGSEQFF
TRBV5-1	TRBJ2-7	few	CASKAGGGRYEQYF
TRBV6-1	TRBJ1-5	few	CASTGEWSQPQHF
TRBV5-4	TRBJ2-7	few	CASSFGTGGRYEQYF
TRBV7-2	TRBJ2-2	few	CASSLKAAGNTGELFF
TRBV2	TRBJ2-5	many	CASRNLAGARGTQYF
TRBV4-1	TRBJ2-3	many	CASTISGAGGDTQYF
TRBV7-3	TRBJ2-2	-	CASSIGRNNGELFF
TRBV7-9	TRBJ2-2	few	CASSYEGTGELFF
TRBV5-1	TRBJ1-4	few	CASSLVPGSNEKLFF
TRBV29-1	TRBJ2-5	few	CSVDWRGLETQYF
TRBV7-2	TRBJ1-1	-	CASSLMSLNTEAFF
TRBV29-1	TRBJ1-2	-	CSAITGTGGYTF
TRBV7-8	TRBJ2-5	-	CASSLAGDGRQETQYF
TRBV29-1	TRBJ2-3	few	CSVEGVAGEGTDTQYF
TRBV7-2	TRBJ2-7	-	CASSHRGYEQYF
TRBV5-1	TRBJ1-2	-	CASSSNTHYGYTF
TRBV19	TRBJ2-1	-	CASSQRGTSGNNEQFF